Presented here are 14 T cell receptor beta chains from one specimen sequenced in a study of identical twins. Via MiXCR, TCRdb re-called the 5' RACE reads, giving one row per CDR3 protein. Here the sample spans approximately 230,000 distinct CDR3 sequences, 6.5% being singletons. The data were also submitted as part of a second study, on T cells expressing NK-cell markers.

Sequenced: CD8+ T cells sorted from blood. These receptors originate from a woman younger than 35 in good health.

This clonotype appeared a few times. The V gene is TRBV5-6, the J gene TRBJ2-7; possible D gene TRBD2, 5 bases. With 4 bases removed from V and 6 bases from J, the gap between germline ends came to 11 bases. This CDR3 contains 12 residues. Germline V lookup: CDR1 SGHDT, CDR2 YYEEEE. As DNA, the CDR3 is TGTGCCAGCAGCGCCGGACTGGGCGAGCAGTACTTC. Translated, it gives CASSAGLGEQYF.

The rearrangement uses TRBV15 and TRBJ2-7; D unresolved. CDR3 length equals 15 residues. V was pared by 1 base and J by 2 bases, with 12 bases between. Germline V gene data show CDR1 as LNHNV and CDR2 as YYDKDF (reference sequence). CDR3 region: CATSRGDDRAYEQYF. The DNA of the CDR3 is TGTGCCACCAGCAGAGGGGATGATCGAGCCTACGAGCAGTACTTC.

This chain's CDR3 is CAWSGEGSSYNEQFF. CDR3 sequence (DNA): TGTGCCTGGAGTGGCGAAGGGAGCTCCTACAATGAGCAGTTCTTC. The chain uses TRBV30 and TRBJ2-1; D may be TRBD2 (5 bases). In germline, CDR1 is GTSNPN, CDR2 SVGIG (reference sequence). This CDR3 has 15 residues. V dropped 1 base and J dropped 0 bases, with 10 bases sitting between them. Drawing the rest from reference TRBV30 and TRBJ2-1, the complete variable domain is SQTIHQWPATLVQPVGSPLSLECTVEGTSNPNLYWYRQAAGRGLQLLFYSVGIGQISSEVPQNLSASRPQDRQFILSSKKLLLSDSGFYLCAWSGEGSSYNEQFFGPGTRLTVL.

This clonotype has a count of ten or more. The chain links TRBV2 to TRBJ2-1; D is undetermined. V was pared by 6 bases and J by 8 bases, with 8 bases between. CDR1 SNHLY and CDR2 FYNNEI come from the germline V gene. The CDR3 extends over 11 amino acids. CDR3 bases: TGTGCCAGCAGAAAAGAGGATGAGCAGTTCTTC. This translates into CASRKEDEQFF.

This clonotype was observed a few times. The chain combines TRBV11-2 with TRBJ2-1, with TRBD1 as a possible D gene (6 bases). Trimming stripped 6 bases from V and 15 bases from J, with 15 bases between. The CDR3 extends over 11 amino acids. The germline V gene has CDR1 SGHAT and CDR2 FQNNGV. For the CDR3, the DNA is TGTGCCAGCAGTGCAACAGGGCGGCGGTTCTTC. Its protein product is CASSATGRRFF.

This sequence joins TRBV30 and TRBJ1-1; D is uncertain. Germline V CDR1 and CDR2: GTSNPN, SVGIG (reference sequence). Trimming pared 0 bases from V and 0 bases from J, leaving 5 bases between. This CDR3 region has 13 residues. Here the CDR3 DNA reads TGTGCCTGGAGTGTAACTCTGAACACTGAAGCTTTCTTT. Its protein product is CAWSVTLNTEAFF.

This clonotype was seen repeatedly, ten times or more. This chain links TRBV6-5 with TRBJ2-7; the match to TRBD2 covers 7 bases. J lost 4 bases, V lost 0 bases, and 9 bases had no gene match. Germline-derived CDR1 and CDR2 are MNHEY and SVGAGI. This CDR3 spans 16 amino acids. In DNA form, the CDR3 reads TGTGCCAGCAGTTACTCCGGAGCGGGGAACCCTTACGAGCAGTACTTC. The encoded protein is CASSYSGAGNPYEQYF.

The V call is TRBV7-6, the J call TRBJ2-7, with unresolved D. V was shortened by 1 base and J by 2 bases, with 12 bases between the two germline ends. This CDR3 contains 15 residues. The germline V gene encodes CDR1 SGHVS and CDR2 FNYEAQ. The CDR3 nucleotides are TGTGCCAGCAGCTTAGAAGGACGGCAGCCCTACGAGCAGTACTTC. Its translation is CASSLEGRQPYEQYF.

The rearrangement links TRBV20-1 to TRBJ2-6, with TRBD1 matching over 7 bases. Germline trimming cut 7 bases from V and 0 bases from J; bases unmatched to any gene: 9. The CDR3 length is 16 residues. In germline, CDR1 is DFQATT, CDR2 SNEGSKA (reference sequence). CDR3 DNA: TGCAGTGTAACCGGGACAGAGATCTCTGGGGCCAACGTCCTGACTTTC. Translation gives CSVTGTEISGANVLTF.

This clonotype was detected many times. The chain couples TRBV5-6 to TRBJ1-1, with a weak D call TRBD1 (5 bases). Deletions cut 6 bases from V and 4 bases from J, with 13 bases between. This CDR3 is built from 13 residues. Germline values: CDR1 SGHDT, CDR2 YYEEEE. DNA of the CDR3: TGTGCCAGCACCCTACAGGTTAGCACTGAAGCTTTCTTT. It specifies CASTLQVSTEAFF.

This clonotype occurred a few times. The chain employs TRBV9 and TRBJ1-2; D may be TRBD1 (5 bases). Germline values: CDR1 SGDLS, CDR2 YYNGEE. The V end lost 6 bases, the J end lost 4 bases, and 13 bases lay between the germline ends. The CDR3 length is 13 residues. The CDR3 sequence is CASTTASSYGYTF. The DNA of the CDR3 is TGTGCCAGCACGACAGCCTCGAGCTATGGCTACACCTTC.

This clonotype was recorded a few times. The V and J genes are TRBV30 and TRBJ2-2, with no clear D. Trimming took off 1 base at V and 5 bases at J, with 5 bases between the two ends. CDR1 GTSNPN and CDR2 SVGIG come from the germline V gene (reference sequence). The CDR3 runs 12 residues. DNA of the CDR3: TGTGCCTGGAGTGACCTTACCGGGGAGCTGTTTTTT. Its protein product is CAWSDLTGELFF.

This clonotype has just a few counts. This chain links TRBV5-1 with TRBJ1-1; D remains unclear. The CDR3 has 14 amino acids. Trimming removed 4 bases from V and 1 base from J, with 11 bases in between. CDR1 SGHRS and CDR2 YFSETQ come from the germline V gene. This chain's CDR3 is CASSPNIGNTEAFF. The CDR3 region has the DNA TGCGCCAGCAGCCCGAATATAGGGAACACTGAAGCTTTCTTT. Complete variable domain (other parts from reference TRBV5-1 and TRBJ1-1): KAGVTQTPRYLIKTRGQQVTLSCSPISGHRSVSWYQQTPGQGLQFLFEYFSETQRNKGNFPGRFSGRQFSNSRSEMNVSTLELGDSALYLCASSPNIGNTEAFFGQGTRLTVV.

The chain has TRBV6-5 and TRBJ1-2; no definite D call. Germline-derived CDR1 and CDR2 are MNHEY and SVGAGI. Trimming pared 4 bases from V and 3 bases from J, leaving 27 bases between. CDR3 length: 19 residues. This CDR3 is CASSSPKGNPTSTYYGYTF. CDR3 DNA: TGTGCCAGCAGTTCCCCCAAGGGAAACCCCACCTCGACCTACTATGGCTACACCTTC.